The 22 T cell receptor beta chains below all came from one sample that was sequenced in a study of monozygotic twins with inflammatory bowel disease. One entry per CDR3 protein, without DNA, is what TCRdb gives after re-calling the 5' RACE reads. The listing records approximately 200,000 distinct CDR3 sequences. Sequencing input: blood. The receptors stem from a human donor with ulcerative colitis or Crohn's disease, or a healthy co-twin of an affected twin (not recorded which).

This chain uses TRBV5-1 with TRBJ2-5; without DNA, the TCRdb call of TRBD1 cannot be checked. CDR1 is SGHRS, CDR2 YFSETQ, per germline. The CDR3 length is 15 residues. The CDR3: CASSLRGAVEETQYF.

The chain combines TRBV12-3 or TRBV12-4 with TRBJ2-2; the TCRdb call, TRBD1, lacks DNA for checking. The CDR3 is 14 amino acids. The CDR3: CASSIGRGTGELFF.

The chain recombines TRBV29-1 with TRBJ2-3; TCRdb's assignment of TRBD2 cannot be checked, as there is no DNA. Germline lookup yields CDR1 SQVTM and CDR2 ANQGSEA. There are 13 residues in the CDR3. The CDR3 is CSVDPSGTDTQYF.

The chain has TRBV4-1 and TRBJ2-7; the D call of TRBD1 rests on TCRdb alone, since no DNA is present to check it. The CDR3 totals 18 residues. Germline lookup yields CDR1 MGHRA and CDR2 YSYEKL. The CDR3 loop is CASSPQSGVGTPSYEQYF.

This chain joins TRBV19 and TRBJ2-7; absent DNA, TCRdb's TRBD1 call cannot be checked. Germline V gives CDR1 LNHDA, CDR2 SQIVND (reference sequence). The CDR3 runs 16 residues. CDR3 sequence reads: CASHPEGDSPPYEQYF. Complete variable domain (other parts from reference TRBV19 and TRBJ2-7): DGGITQSPKYLFRKEGQNVTLSCEQNLNHDAMYWYRQDPGQGLRLIYYSQIVNDFQKGDIAEGYSVSREKKESFPLTVTSAQKNPTAFYLCASHPEGDSPPYEQYFGPGTRLTVT.

The chain links TRBV5-1 to TRBJ1-2; TCRdb proposes TRBD1, but this gene call is untestable without DNA. This CDR3 comprises 14 residues. Per germline, CDR1 SGHRS and CDR2 YFSETQ. CDR3: CASSPWTGDYGYTF.

V and J are TRBV30 and TRBJ1-1; with no DNA, the TCRdb D assignment of TRBD1 cannot be verified. The CDR3 is 12 residues long. Germline V gene data show CDR1 as GTSNPN and CDR2 as SVGIG (reference sequence). CDR3 region: CAWSPQGTEAFF.

J is TRBJ2-7 and V is TRBV5-6; absent DNA, TCRdb's TRBD2 call cannot be checked. The germline gives CDR1 SGHDT, CDR2 YYEEEE. The CDR3 spans 14 residues. The CDR3 here is CASSPTSGGREQYF.

The chain recombines TRBV27 with TRBJ1-6; TCRdb lists TRBD1, though no DNA is available to test this call. The CDR3 sequence is 13 residues long. The germline V gene has CDR1 MNHEY and CDR2 SMNVEV (reference sequence). The CDR3 is CASSFGQGRPLHF.

This chain links TRBV5-1 with TRBJ2-1; TCRdb reports TRBD2, a call that lacks DNA to check it against. CDR1 is SGHRS, CDR2 YFSETQ, per germline. CDR3 size: 15 residues. The CDR3 region is CASTLTSGYYNEQFF.

V and J are TRBV6-1 and TRBJ2-1; TCRdb lists TRBD2, though no DNA is available to test this call. The CDR3 extends over 16 amino acids. The germline V gene encodes CDR1 MNHNS and CDR2 SASEGT. The CDR3: CASSERRVHNANEQFF.

V gene TRBV13 combines with J gene TRBJ2-2. This CDR3 contains 13 residues. Germline assignment: CDR1 PRHDT and CDR2 FYEKMQ (reference sequence). CDR3 loop: CASSLEDTGELFF. Using reference TRBV13 and TRBJ2-2 for the parts outside the CDR3, the full variable domain is AAGVIQSPRHLIKEKRETATLKCYPIPRHDTVYWYQQGPGQDPQFLISFYEKMQSDKGSIPDRFSAQQFSDYHSELNMSSLELGDSALYFCASSLEDTGELFFGEGSRLTVL.

The chain is built from TRBV7-2 and TRBJ2-5. This CDR3 comprises 13 residues. The V gene's germline CDR1 is SGHTA and CDR2 FQGNSA. The CDR3 reads CASSSGTMATQYF.

The V call is TRBV7-2, the J call TRBJ2-5; TCRdb calls TRBD2, which cannot be checked without DNA. Germline V gene sequence: CDR1 SGHTA, CDR2 FQGNSA. CDR3 length: 16 residues. CDR3 loop: CASSLVASGRGETQYF.

The genes are TRBV7-6 and TRBJ2-1; TCRdb names TRBD1, which stays unverified in the absence of DNA. The length of the CDR3 is 14 residues. Germline values: CDR1 SGHVS, CDR2 FNYEAQ. The CDR3: CASSFGQSSNEQFF. Drawing the rest from reference TRBV7-6 and TRBJ2-1, the complete variable domain is GAGVSQSPRYKVTKRGQDVALRCDPISGHVSLYWYRQALGQGPEFLTYFNYEAQQDKSGLPNDRFSAERPEGSISTLTIQRTEQRDSAMYRCASSFGQSSNEQFFGPGTRLTVL.

The rearrangement links TRBV27 to TRBJ2-2. CDR3 length: 14 residues. Germline-derived CDR1 and CDR2 are MNHEY and SMNVEV (reference sequence). The CDR3 is CASSPYLLTGELFF.

The rearrangement links TRBV12-3 or TRBV12-4 to TRBJ2-2; TCRdb indicates TRBD1, and absent DNA this call remains unverified. CDR3 length: 14 amino acids. CDR3 region: CASSSGAGTGELFF.

This chain joins TRBV2 and TRBJ1-2. The CDR3 loop spans 16 amino acids. From germline, CDR1 is SNHLY and CDR2 FYNNEI. This chain's CDR3 is CASSFPNIYSNYGYTF. Full variable domain (missing parts from reference TRBV2 and TRBJ1-2): EPEVTQTPSHQVTQMGQEVILRCVPISNHLYFYWYRQILGQKVEFLVSFYNNEISEKSEIFDDQFSVERPDGSNFTLKIRSTKLEDSAMYFCASSFPNIYSNYGYTFGSGTRLTVV.

The rearrangement uses TRBV9 and TRBJ2-5; TCRdb picks TRBD2, but there is no DNA to check that call. In germline, CDR1 is SGDLS, CDR2 YYNGEE. The CDR3 is made up of 15 amino acids. The CDR3 spells CASSVIGLPGETQYF.

V is TRBV30 and J is TRBJ1-1; the TCRdb D gene call, TRBD1, has no DNA to confirm it. The germline V gene has CDR1 GTSNPN and CDR2 SVGIG (reference sequence). The CDR3 sequence is 16 residues long. This CDR3 reads CAWSVSFRVQGTEAFF.

This chain joins TRBV7-2 and TRBJ2-5; TCRdb calls TRBD1, which cannot be checked without DNA. Germline assignment: CDR1 SGHTA and CDR2 FQGNSA. The CDR3 is 14 residues long. The chain's CDR3 is CASSRRGGKETQYF.

The V and J genes are TRBV5-1 and TRBJ2-6. The V gene's germline CDR1 is SGHRS and CDR2 YFSETQ. There are 16 residues in the CDR3. CDR3 amino acids: CASSLAAYSGANVLTF.